One and the same sample provided the 25 T cell receptor beta chains below, sequenced in a study of blood T cell repertoires in COVID-19. TCRdb keeps only in-frame clones here, not all; method: immunoSEQ multiplex PCR. This sample has some 500,000 clones, with over 75% found just once. Sequencing was performed on PBMCs or T cells enriched from blood (not recorded which). These receptors came from a woman between 40 and 50 years old who had recovered from COVID-19.

The genes are TRBV28 and TRBJ2-1; no reliable D call. Trimming removed 7 bases at V and 8 bases at J, with 9 bases between. CDR3 size: 11 residues. CDR1 is MDHEN and CDR2 is SYDVKM in the germline V gene. For the CDR3, the DNA is TGTGCCAGCACCCAGATGTATGAGCAGTTCTTC. As protein: CASTQMYEQFF.

CDR3 loop: CASSIDTTGWNTEAFF. The CDR3 coding sequence is TGTGCCAGTAGTATAGATACAACAGGTTGGAACACTGAAGCTTTCTTT. The V call is TRBV19, the J call TRBJ1-1, with a weak D call TRBD1 (5 bases). Trimming left V 0 bases short and J 1 base short, with 12 bases between. The CDR3 is 16 residues long. Looked up from germline, CDR1 is LNHDA and CDR2 is SQIVND (reference sequence).

This clone turned up a few times. The chain recombines TRBV6-5 with TRBJ2-1; maybe TRBD1 (6 bases). The ends were cut back, 4 bases at V and 15 bases at J, with 19 bases in the middle. CDR1 and CDR2 from the germline V gene are MNHEY and SVGAGI. This CDR3 spans 13 amino acids. The chain's CDR3 is CASSSGLQGPRFF. The CDR3 DNA sequence: TGTGCCAGCAGTTCCGGCCTACAGGGTCCCCGGTTCTTC.

The V and J genes are TRBV7-2 and TRBJ1-1, with a possible D match to TRBD1 (5 bases). The V and J ends lost 4 bases and 5 bases respectively, with 20 bases between them. Germline CDR1 reads SGHTA; CDR2 reads FQGNSA. The CDR3 spans 16 residues. CDR3 nucleotides: TGTGCCAGCAGCTCCGGGTACACCCGGGGGTGGACTGAAGCTTTCTTT. As protein: CASSSGYTRGWTEAFF.

The V gene is TRBV7-9, the J gene TRBJ2-5, with TRBD2 matching over 7 bases. This CDR3 is built from 17 residues. V lost 5 bases to trimming and J lost 2 bases; unmatched junction nucleotides: 14. CDR1 is SEHNR, CDR2 FQNEAQ, per germline (reference sequence). As DNA, the CDR3 is TGTGCCAGCAGCCCCCCCCCAGCGGGGAAAGCACAAGAGACCCAGTACTTC. Translated: CASSPPPAGKAQETQYF.

The chain combines TRBV5-4 with TRBJ2-2, with D possibly TRBD2 on 5 matching bases. The CDR3 is 16 amino acids. V lost 0 bases, J lost 1 base, and 10 bases lay in between. Per the germline V gene, CDR1 is SGHNT and CDR2 is YYREEE (reference sequence). DNA for the CDR3: TGTGCCAGCAGCTTGGCCCAAGCGGTGAACACCGGGGAGCTGTTTTTT. This codes for CASSLAQAVNTGELFF.

The chain has TRBV6-2 or TRBV6-3 and TRBJ2-1, with TRBD2 identical over 10 bases. The CDR3 runs 15 residues. V lost 5 bases and J lost 5; bases outside the gene matches: 6. Germline V gene sequence: CDR1 MNHEY, CDR2 SVGEGT. CDR3 nucleotides: TGTGCCAGCAGTCGGTGGACTAGCGGAGACAATGAGCAGTTCTTC. Translated: CASSRWTSGDNEQFF.

The chain links TRBV27 to TRBJ1-1, with D perhaps TRBD1 (5 bases). Deletions cut 6 bases from V and 3 bases from J, with 17 bases between. Germline CDR1 and CDR2: MNHEY and SMNVEV (reference sequence). The CDR3 extends over 15 amino acids. CDR3 in amino acids: CASSVGQGWHTEAFF. The CDR3 DNA sequence: TGTGCCAGCAGCGTGGGGCAGGGTTGGCACACTGAAGCTTTCTTT.

This clone was detected only once. This rearrangement joins TRBV11-2 to TRBJ1-5; 8 nucleotides line up with TRBD1. V gave up 0 bases and J gave up 4 bases; unmatched junction bases: 11. Per the germline V gene, CDR1 is SGHAT and CDR2 is FQNNGV. This CDR3 is 18 amino acids long. CDR3 nucleotides: TGTGCCAGCAGCTTAGATCGTAGCACAGGGGGGAGGAATCAGCCCCAGCATTTT. As protein: CASSLDRSTGGRNQPQHF.

This clone was recorded once. The chain couples TRBV9 to TRBJ2-1; 9 bases fit TRBD2. Germline CDR1 reads SGDLS; CDR2 reads YYNGEE. Trimming removed 2 bases from V and 0 bases from J; junction bases left unmatched: 3. The CDR3 contains 16 residues. CDR3 sequence reads: CASSVSGSFSYNEQFF. In DNA form, the CDR3 reads TGTGCCAGCAGCGTTAGCGGGAGTTTCTCCTACAATGAGCAGTTCTTC.

The chain carries TRBV7-8 and TRBJ1-1; 8 nucleotides align to TRBD1. This CDR3 is 20 amino acids long. CDR1 is SGHVS, CDR2 FQNEAQ, per germline. The junction had 20 bases not matched to a gene; V was cut back by 5 bases and J by 0 bases. The CDR3 loop reads CASSPIQRTGSPSMNTEAFF. CDR3 DNA: TGTGCCAGCAGCCCCATACAAAGGACAGGGTCTCCCTCGATGAACACTGAAGCTTTCTTT.

V gene TRBV5-5 combines with J gene TRBJ1-1; a weak D match, TRBD1 (6 bases). This CDR3 is built from 14 residues. V lost 2 bases, J lost 1 base, and 9 bases lay in between. Germline V gene sequence: CDR1 SGHKS, CDR2 YYEKEE (reference sequence). CDR3: CASSLQQGNTEAFF. The DNA of the CDR3 is TGTGCCAGCAGCTTACAACAGGGGAACACTGAAGCTTTCTTT.

J is TRBJ2-1 and V is TRBV9; TRBD2 aligns across 10 bases. Per germline, CDR1 SGDLS and CDR2 YYNGEE. This CDR3 has 13 residues. With 0 bases clipped from V and 14 bases from J, the junction kept 5 bases outside the gene matches. CDR3 in DNA: TGTGCCAGCAGCGTAGCAGCGGGAGGGTTTGAGTTCTTC. This gives the protein CASSVAAGGFEFF.

V usage is TRBV4-3 and J usage is TRBJ1-1, with D possibly matching TRBD1 (5 bases). This CDR3 has 16 amino acids. The V gene lost 1 base and the J gene lost 1 base, with 13 bases spanning the gap. Per germline, CDR1 LGHNA and CDR2 YSLEER. CDR3 sequence reads: CASSQGRVQGNTEAFF. The CDR3 region has the DNA TGCGCCAGCAGCCAAGGCCGGGTCCAGGGGAACACTGAAGCTTTCTTT.

The chain uses TRBV4-2 and TRBJ1-2; 9 bases agree with TRBD1. The CDR3 spans 14 residues. J gave up 3 bases and V 4 bases, and 3 bases lay outside the gene matches. Germline loops: CDR1 LGHNA, CDR2 YNFKEQ. CDR3 nucleotide sequence: TGTGCCAGCAGCCCCCGGACAGGGGACTATGGCTACACCTTC. As protein: CASSPRTGDYGYTF.

This clone was seen just once. This sequence joins TRBV13 and TRBJ2-1; D not certain. The ends were cut back, 5 bases at V and 5 bases at J, with 13 bases in the middle. The germline CDR1 and CDR2 sequences are PRHDT and FYEKMQ (reference sequence). The CDR3 contains 14 residues. This CDR3 reads CASSPESDHNEQFF. In DNA, the CDR3 is TGTGCCAGCAGCCCCGAGAGCGACCACAATGAGCAGTTCTTC.

The gene calls are TRBV19 and TRBJ1-5, with a possible D match to TRBD1 (6 bases). Germline CDR1 reads LNHDA; CDR2 reads SQIVND (reference sequence). V gave up 5 bases and J gave up 5 bases, with 16 bases separating them. The CDR3 has 15 amino acids. DNA of the CDR3: TGTGCCAGTAGTTCCTATGGGGGCAGTTATCAGCCCCAGCATTTT. Amino acids: CASSSYGGSYQPQHF.

The V call is TRBV3-1 (or the pseudogene TRBV3-2), the J call TRBJ1-2, with TRBD1 matching over 8 bases. J gave up 7 bases and V 4 bases, and 5 bases lay outside the gene matches. This CDR3 has 13 amino acids. CDR1 is LGHDT, CDR2 YNNKEL, per germline (reference sequence). CDR3 protein: CASSLRQGLGYTF. The CDR3 region has the DNA TGTGCCAGCAGCCTCCGACAGGGGCTTGGCTACACCTTC.

This CDR3 reads CASSVVGTANYGYTF. DNA of the CDR3: TGTGCCAGCAGCGTAGTCGGGACAGCTAACTATGGCTACACCTTC. The J gene is TRBJ1-2, the V gene TRBV9, with 7 bases matching TRBD1. Germline CDR1 reads SGDLS; CDR2 reads YYNGEE. CDR3 length: 15 amino acids. V shed 0 bases, J shed 0 bases, and the junction held 2 bases outside the gene matches.

This clone appeared a single time. The genes are TRBV5-1 and TRBJ2-6; D gene unclear. V was pared by 0 bases and J by 0 bases, with 7 bases between. The CDR3 consists of 16 residues. CDR1 SGHRS and CDR2 YFSETQ come from the germline V gene. The CDR3 sequence is CASSLDRHSGANVLTF. The CDR3 DNA reads TGCGCCAGCAGCTTGGACAGACACTCTGGGGCCAACGTCCTGACTTTC.

This chain connects TRBV2 to TRBJ1-5; unclear D gene. This CDR3 is 11 amino acids long. Trimming pared 6 bases from V and 9 bases from J, leaving 9 bases between. CDR1 is SNHLY and CDR2 is FYNNEI in the germline V gene. CDR3 protein: CASRAEGPQHF. The DNA for the CDR3 is TGTGCCAGCAGAGCCGAGGGGCCCCAGCATTTT.

The chain joins TRBV19 to TRBJ2-7, with 7 bases fitting TRBD1. Unmatched junction bases numbered 3, after V lost 4 bases and J lost 0 bases. This CDR3 has 14 residues. In germline, CDR1 is LNHDA, CDR2 SQIVND (reference sequence). CDR3 sequence (DNA): TGTGCCAGTAGTAGCACAGGGGACTCCTACGAGCAGTACTTC. Protein: CASSSTGDSYEQYF.

The J gene is TRBJ2-5, the V gene TRBV15; D possibly corresponds to TRBD2 (6 bases). This CDR3 is built from 13 residues. CDR1 LNHNV and CDR2 YYDKDF come from the germline V gene (reference sequence). Trimming took off 0 bases at V and 7 bases at J, with 9 bases between the two ends. The chain's CDR3 is CATSRDRGGTQYF. The CDR3 nucleotides are TGTGCCACCAGCAGAGATCGGGGAGGGACCCAGTACTTC.

The chain employs TRBV24-1 and TRBJ2-1, with 12 bases matching TRBD2. V shed 6 bases, J shed 0 bases, and the junction held 17 bases outside the gene matches. The CDR3 is 21 residues long. Looked up from germline, CDR1 is KGHDR and CDR2 is SFDVKD. The CDR3 sequence is CATSSAPSTSGSSSSYNEQFF. The CDR3 DNA sequence: TGTGCCACCAGTTCAGCTCCCTCGACTAGCGGGAGCTCTAGCTCCTACAATGAGCAGTTCTTC.

This CDR3 is CATSDSDRGHQPQHF. For the CDR3, the DNA is TGTGCCACCAGTGATTCGGACAGGGGGCATCAGCCCCAGCATTTT. The chain recombines TRBV24-1 with TRBJ1-5, with 11 bases fitting TRBD1. The V gene end was trimmed by 2 bases and the J gene end by 5 bases; junction bases not matched to a gene: 1. The V gene's germline CDR1 is KGHDR and CDR2 SFDVKD. The CDR3 is 15 residues long.